This TCR beta chain was obtained from a study of T-cell memory formation after mild COVID-19 (dated by TCRdb to the early 2020s). With regard to the full study: Most TCR sequence clusters were specific to one of the two donors. Two young, previously healthy adult volunteers, one female and one male, were included in the cohort. T-cell clones expanding and contracting after mild COVID-19 in a couple of donors were tracked by longitudinal TCRalpha and TCRbeta repertoire sequencing.

Instrument on record: Illumina NovaSeq 6000. TCRalpha and TCRbeta cDNA libraries were constructed by 5'RACE with constant-segment primers, with sample barcodes and unique molecular identifiers being introduced. RNA was extracted from every sample with Trizol reagent. The libraries were amplified in two PCR steps, and the second step added a second sample barcode and Illumina TruSeq adapters. Sequencing of libraries was performed on an Illumina NovaSeq with 2 x 150 bp paired-end reads. The study's own analysis went as follows. With migec v1.2.7, reads were demultiplexed and then collapsed into UMI-guided consensus sequences. Using mixcr v2.1.11, UMI consensuses were aligned to TRA and TRB V and J templates and then assembled into clonotypes. Clonotypes were classified as expanded or contracted when called significant by both edgeR and NoisET, with noise models trained on biological replicates. For edgeR calls, the cutoffs were a false discovery rate-adjusted p below 0.01 and a log2 fold-change threshold of 1. As an exploratory analysis of dynamics, PCA with hierarchical clustering was applied to max-normalized trajectories of the 1000 most abundant clonotypes. The CD4 or CD8 phenotype of responding clones was assigned using the separately sequenced CD4+ and CD8+ repertoires. TCRdb reprocessing: public reads trimmed at Q25 with fastp, clones called with MiXCR, in-frame beta chains kept. Rows are combined by CDR3 protein, so each entry shows the most common genes and DNA. The V and J calls come from TCRdb's annotation, not from the publication. This sample lists 110,000 or so distinct CDR3 sequences; around 17% were detected once. The top ten hold around 5.1% of the sample.

PBMCs were isolated by Ficoll-Paque density gradient centrifugation. Beyond this particular receptor, the publication reports: SARS-CoV-2 specificity of the second-wave clones peaking on day 37 was not confirmed. The study covered only two mild cases, and larger cohorts including severe cases with pre-infection samples were considered necessary. Some responding clones were detected in pre-infection memory, suggesting pre-existing cross-reactive memory T cells joined the SARS-CoV-2 response. From day 15 to 85, contracting clones showed balanced CD4/CD8 phenotypes, whereas a second wave of clones that expanded from day 15 to 37 leaned towards CD4+. Contracting CD4+ clones were located mainly in the CM and EM memory subsets, whereas CD8+ clones were found to be enriched in EMRA.

The sample holds a few counts of this clonotype. What this receptor recognizes is not known. Base qualities are not recorded, but no much larger clone differs from it by a single base. Via the germline V gene, CDR1 is KGHSH and CDR2 LQKENI. The CDR3 has 13 amino acids, counting the end cysteine and valine. Kept here is only the CDR3 DNA, which spans 39 bases and is read in frame from base 1. The V end loses 3 bases and the J end loses 4 bases, and a stretch of 10 bases separates them. This receptor was taken from a man younger than 35 who had mild COVID-19 (a few samples of this study predate the infection). The sample titles of this study are shuffled in the database, so cell type and time point are left out; the donor was told from shared clones. The chain uses TRBV18 and TRBJ2-7, with TRBD2 as a weak D call on 5 bases. Input material: PBMCs or a T cell subset sorted from them (not recorded which). The CDR3 has the sequence CASSPGEDYEQYV. The DNA is TGTGCCAGCTCACCGGGAGAGGATTACGAGCAGTACGTC.